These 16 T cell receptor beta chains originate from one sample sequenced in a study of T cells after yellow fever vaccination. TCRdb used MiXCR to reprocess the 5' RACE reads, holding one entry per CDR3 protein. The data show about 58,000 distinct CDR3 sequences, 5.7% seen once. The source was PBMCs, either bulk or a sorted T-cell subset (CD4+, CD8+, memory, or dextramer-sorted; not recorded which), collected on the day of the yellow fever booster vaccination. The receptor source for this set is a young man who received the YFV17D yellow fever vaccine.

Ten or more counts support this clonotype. The CDR3 DNA is TGTGCCACCACCGGACAGGATGGGTTCTACGAGCAGTACTTC. It translates to CATTGQDGFYEQYF. V and J are TRBV24-1 and TRBJ2-7; 7 bases line up with TRBD1. From germline, CDR1 is KGHDR and CDR2 SFDVKD. The V and J ends lost 8 bases and 3 bases, in that order; junction bases with no gene match: 9. This CDR3 comprises 14 residues.

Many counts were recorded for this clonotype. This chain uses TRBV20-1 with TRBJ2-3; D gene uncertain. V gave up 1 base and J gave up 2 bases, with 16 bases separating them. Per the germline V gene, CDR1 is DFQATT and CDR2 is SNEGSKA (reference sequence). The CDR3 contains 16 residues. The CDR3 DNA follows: TGCAGTGCTAGAGTCCAAGGGCCTTCATCCACAGATACGCAGTATTTT. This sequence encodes CSARVQGPSSTDTQYF.

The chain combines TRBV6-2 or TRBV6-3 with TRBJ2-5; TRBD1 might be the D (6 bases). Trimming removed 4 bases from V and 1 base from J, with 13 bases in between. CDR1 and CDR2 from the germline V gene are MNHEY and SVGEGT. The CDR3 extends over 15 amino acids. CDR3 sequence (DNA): TGTGCCAGCAGTTCACCGGGACACCCCCAAGAGACCCAGTACTTC. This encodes CASSSPGHPQETQYF.

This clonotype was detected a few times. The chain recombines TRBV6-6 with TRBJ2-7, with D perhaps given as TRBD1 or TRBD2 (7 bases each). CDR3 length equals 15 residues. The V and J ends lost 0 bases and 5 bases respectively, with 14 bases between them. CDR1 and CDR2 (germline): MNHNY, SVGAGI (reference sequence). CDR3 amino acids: CASSYSNQGGNEQYV. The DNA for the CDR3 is TGTGCCAGCAGTTACTCCAATCAGGGGGGGAACGAGCAGTACGTC.

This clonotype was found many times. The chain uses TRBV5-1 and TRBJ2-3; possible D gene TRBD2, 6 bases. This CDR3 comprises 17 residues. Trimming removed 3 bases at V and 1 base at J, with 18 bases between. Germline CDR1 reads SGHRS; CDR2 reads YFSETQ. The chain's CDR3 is CASSSDPPGAGTDTQYF. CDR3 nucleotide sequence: TGCGCCAGCAGCTCGGACCCACCGGGAGCCGGCACAGATACGCAGTATTTT. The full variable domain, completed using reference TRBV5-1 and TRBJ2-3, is KAGVTQTPRYLIKTRGQQVTLSCSPISGHRSVSWYQQTPGQGLQFLFEYFSETQRNKGNFPGRFSGRQFSNSRSEMNVSTLELGDSALYLCASSSDPPGAGTDTQYFGPGTRLTVL.

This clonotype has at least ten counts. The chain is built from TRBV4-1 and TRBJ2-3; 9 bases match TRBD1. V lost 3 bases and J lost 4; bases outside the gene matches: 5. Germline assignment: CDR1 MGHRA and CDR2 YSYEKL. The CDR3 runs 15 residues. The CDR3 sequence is CASSHPTGGADTQYF. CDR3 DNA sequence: TGCGCCAGCAGCCATCCCACAGGGGGCGCAGATACGCAGTATTTT.

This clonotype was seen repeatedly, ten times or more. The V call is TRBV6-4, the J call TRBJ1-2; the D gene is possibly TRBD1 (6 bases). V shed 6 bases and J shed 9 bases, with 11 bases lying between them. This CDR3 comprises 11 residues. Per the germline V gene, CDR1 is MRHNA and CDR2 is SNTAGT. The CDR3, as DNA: TGTGCCAGCAGACAGGGCGGTCGCTACACCTTC. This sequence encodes CASRQGGRYTF.

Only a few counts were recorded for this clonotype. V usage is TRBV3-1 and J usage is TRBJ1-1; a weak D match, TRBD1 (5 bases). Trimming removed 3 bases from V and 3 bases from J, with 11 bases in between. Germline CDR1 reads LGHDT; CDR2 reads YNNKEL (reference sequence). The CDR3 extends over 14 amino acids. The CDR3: CASSHFRDDTEAFF. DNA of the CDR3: TGTGCCAGCAGCCACTTCAGGGATGACACTGAAGCTTTCTTT.

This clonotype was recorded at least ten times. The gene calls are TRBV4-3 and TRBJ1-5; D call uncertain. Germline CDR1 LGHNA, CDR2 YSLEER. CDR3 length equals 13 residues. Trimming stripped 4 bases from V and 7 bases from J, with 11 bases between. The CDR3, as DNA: TGCGCCAGCAGCCCGGAGACTGACCAGCCCCAGCATTTT. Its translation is CASSPETDQPQHF.

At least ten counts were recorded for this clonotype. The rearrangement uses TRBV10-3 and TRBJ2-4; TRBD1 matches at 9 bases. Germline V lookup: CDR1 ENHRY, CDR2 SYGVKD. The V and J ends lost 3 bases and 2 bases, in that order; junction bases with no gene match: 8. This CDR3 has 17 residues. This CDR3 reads CAISDPGQGVSKNIQYF. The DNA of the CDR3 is TGTGCCATCAGTGACCCGGGACAGGGTGTTTCCAAAAACATTCAGTACTTC.

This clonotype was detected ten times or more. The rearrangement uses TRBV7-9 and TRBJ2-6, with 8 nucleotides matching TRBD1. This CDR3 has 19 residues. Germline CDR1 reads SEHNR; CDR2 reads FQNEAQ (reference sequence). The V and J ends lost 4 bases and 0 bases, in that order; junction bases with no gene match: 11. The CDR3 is CASSSVDRASPSGANVLTF. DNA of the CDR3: TGTGCCAGCAGCTCTGTGGACAGGGCATCCCCCTCTGGGGCCAACGTCCTGACTTTC.

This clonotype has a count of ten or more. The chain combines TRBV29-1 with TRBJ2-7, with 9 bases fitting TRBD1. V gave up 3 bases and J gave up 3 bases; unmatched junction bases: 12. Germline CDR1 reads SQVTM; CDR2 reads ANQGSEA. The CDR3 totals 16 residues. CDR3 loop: CSVERPGQGLSYEQYF. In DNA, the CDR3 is TGCAGCGTTGAGCGCCCGGGACAGGGCCTAAGCTACGAGCAGTACTTC.

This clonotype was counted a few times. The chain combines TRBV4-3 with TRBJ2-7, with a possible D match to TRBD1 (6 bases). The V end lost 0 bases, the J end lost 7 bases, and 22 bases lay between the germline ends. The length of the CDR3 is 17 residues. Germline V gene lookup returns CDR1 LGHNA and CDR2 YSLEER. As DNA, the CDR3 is TGCGCCAGCAGCCAAGATAGAATGCGACAGGAGGTGAGGGAGCAGTACGTC. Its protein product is CASSQDRMRQEVREQYV.

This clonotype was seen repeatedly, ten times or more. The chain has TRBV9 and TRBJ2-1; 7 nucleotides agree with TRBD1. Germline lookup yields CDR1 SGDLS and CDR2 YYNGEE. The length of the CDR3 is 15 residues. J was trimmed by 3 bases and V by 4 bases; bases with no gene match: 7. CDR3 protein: CASSQGERLYNEQFF. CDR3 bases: TGTGCCAGCAGCCAGGGGGAACGGCTCTACAATGAGCAGTTCTTC.

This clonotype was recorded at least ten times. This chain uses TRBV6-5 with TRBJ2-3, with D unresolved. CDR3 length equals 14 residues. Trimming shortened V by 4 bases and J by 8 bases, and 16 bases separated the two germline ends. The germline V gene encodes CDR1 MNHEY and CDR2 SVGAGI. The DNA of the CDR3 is TGTGCCAGCAGTTCCCCTTCGTCATTACGTACGCAGTATTTT. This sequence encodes CASSSPSSLRTQYF.

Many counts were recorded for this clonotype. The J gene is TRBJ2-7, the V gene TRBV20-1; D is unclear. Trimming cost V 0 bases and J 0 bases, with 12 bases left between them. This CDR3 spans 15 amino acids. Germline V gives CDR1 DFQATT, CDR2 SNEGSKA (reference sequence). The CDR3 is CSARDLPRNSYEQYF. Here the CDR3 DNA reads TGCAGTGCTAGAGATCTCCCTAGAAACTCCTACGAGCAGTACTTC.